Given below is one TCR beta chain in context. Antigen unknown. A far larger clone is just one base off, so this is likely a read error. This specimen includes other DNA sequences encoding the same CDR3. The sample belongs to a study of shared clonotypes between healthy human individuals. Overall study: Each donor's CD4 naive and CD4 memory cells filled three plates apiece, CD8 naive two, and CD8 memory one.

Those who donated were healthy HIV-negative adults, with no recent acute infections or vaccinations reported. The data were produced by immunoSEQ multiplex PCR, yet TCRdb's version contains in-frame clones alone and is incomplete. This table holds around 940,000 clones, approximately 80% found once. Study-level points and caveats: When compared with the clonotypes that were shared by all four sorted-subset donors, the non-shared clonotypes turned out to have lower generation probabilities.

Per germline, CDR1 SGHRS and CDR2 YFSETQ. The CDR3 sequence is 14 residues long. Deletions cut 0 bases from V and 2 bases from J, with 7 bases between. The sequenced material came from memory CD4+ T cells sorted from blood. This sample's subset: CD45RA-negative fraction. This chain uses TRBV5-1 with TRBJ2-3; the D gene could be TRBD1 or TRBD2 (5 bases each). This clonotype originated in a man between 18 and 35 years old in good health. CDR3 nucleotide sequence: TGCGCCAGCAGCTTGGGTGGGACCACAGATACGCAGTATTTT. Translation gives CASSLGGTTDTQYF.